This entry concerns a single T cell receptor (beta chain). Repertoires were generated with immunoSEQ multiplex PCR, while TCRdb's copy carries only in-frame clones and drops some. The sample yields 20,000 to 25,000 clones, 94% seen once. This sample stems from a study of graft-versus-host responses after intestinal transplantation. Overall study: Every transplant recipient was induced with anti-thymocyte globulin, then maintained on tacrolimus and steroids for about 3 years.

The clonotype comes from a human patient who received an intestinal transplant, so some T cells may come from the graft donor. Sequenced material: PBMCs, taken 156 days after intestinal transplant.

CDR3 coding DNA: TGTGCCAGCAGCGGGACAGGGGAGACTTCACCCCTCCACTTT. Amino acids: CASSGTGETSPLHF. This sequence joins TRBV9 and TRBJ1-6; TRBD1 aligns across 9 bases. CDR3 length: 14 amino acids. The V gene's germline CDR1 is SGDLS and CDR2 YYNGEE. Trimming removed 3 bases from V and 9 bases from J; junction bases left unmatched: 4.